The entry below gives a single T cell receptor (beta chain) sequence along with its context. The entry originates in a study of CD8 T cells in Susac syndrome. J gave up 5 bases and V 2 bases, and 2 bases lay outside the gene matches. Per germline, CDR1 MNHEY and CDR2 SMNVEV (reference sequence). CDR3 size: 14 residues. Random hexamers were used to reverse transcribe an amount of about 0.45 to 1 ug RNA. Multiplex PCR with immunoSEQ amplified the TCR beta CDR3 across 54 Vbeta and 13 Jbeta. TCRdb itself ran the immunoSEQ multiplex PCR reads through MiXCR, one entry per CDR3 protein. The table includes some 160,000 distinct CDR3 sequences, around 95% detected once. CD8+ and CD4+ T cells taken from blood had their TCR beta sequenced. Each multiple sclerosis control was a treatment-naive patient with relapsing-remitting disease that was either stable or active.

This chain joins TRBV27 and TRBJ2-7; TRBD2 matches at 11 bases. Sequencing was performed on CD8+ T cells from PBMCs. The receptor was isolated from a human donor with multiple sclerosis. In DNA form, the CDR3 reads TGTGCCAGCAGTTTAGGGACTAGCGGCCACGAGCAGTACTTC. Amino acids: CASSLGTSGHEQYF.